The 24 T cell receptor beta chains below come from one sample, sequenced in a study of T cells in Graves' hyperthyroidism and ophthalmopathy. Researchers took RNA transcripts and amplified the TCR beta CDR3 regions from them. First-round RT-PCR with HTBI primers amplified the TCR CDR3 region. TCRdb reprocessed the multiplex PCR reads via MiXCR and lists one record per CDR3 protein. The top ten clones hold over 45% of a sample with hundreds of thousands of distinct CDR3 sequences, about 20% of them seen once. Input material: blood. The receptor source for this set is a man aged 40-55 years with Graves' ophthalmopathy.

This clonotype has at least ten counts. The chain uses TRBV20-1 and TRBJ2-5, with D possibly called TRBD1 or TRBD2 (6 bases each). Trimming shortened V by 3 bases and J by 5 bases, and 19 bases separated the two germline ends. CDR3 size: 15 residues. The germline V gene encodes CDR1 DFQATT and CDR2 SNEGSKA (reference sequence). CDR3 residues: CSASANQGRRETQYF. In nucleotides, the CDR3 is TGCAGTGCTAGTGCAAACCAGGGGAGGAGGGAGACCCAGTACTTC.

This chain links TRBV20-1 with TRBJ2-1, with 8 nucleotides matching TRBD2. Germline trimming cut 5 bases from V and 5 bases from J; bases unmatched to any gene: 11. CDR1 and CDR2 (germline): DFQATT, SNEGSKA (reference sequence). The CDR3 is made up of 15 amino acids. DNA of the CDR3: TGCAGTGCTTACTCTGGTAGCGGGAAAAACAATGAGCAGTTCTTC. Translating it yields CSAYSGSGKNNEQFF.

Remarks on this clonotype: A read error may account for a junction end that differs from germline. The chain employs TRBV29-1 and TRBJ2-7; D assignment may be TRBD1 or TRBD2 (5 bases each). CDR3 size: 14 residues. CDR1 is SQVTM, CDR2 ANQGSEA, per germline. The CDR3, as DNA: TGCAGCGTTAAAGATCCGGGACGGACCTACGAGCAGTACTTC. It encodes CSVKDPGRTYEQYF.

This clonotype was seen ten or more times. The rearrangement joins TRBV18 to TRBJ1-1; possibly TRBD1 for D (6 bases). Trimming shortened V by 6 bases and J by 3 bases, and 20 bases separated the two germline ends. Germline loops: CDR1 KGHSH, CDR2 LQKENI. This CDR3 comprises 16 residues. The CDR3 protein is CASSLQGIGLYTEAFF. As DNA, the CDR3 is TGTGCCAGCTCCTTACAGGGAATAGGTCTGTACACTGAAGCTTTCTTT.

This clonotype was observed a handful of times. The J gene is TRBJ2-1, the V gene TRBV20-1; D is unresolved. Germline V gene data show CDR1 as DFQATT and CDR2 as SNEGSKA (reference sequence). With 3 bases removed from V and 5 bases from J, the gap between germline ends came to 14 bases. The CDR3 length is 14 residues. CDR3 sequence (DNA): TGCAGTGCTAGGTTCGGTAGGAGCAACAATGAGCAGTTCTTC. Residues: CSARFGRSNNEQFF.

This clonotype was seen a handful of times. The chain joins TRBV27 to TRBJ2-1; the match to TRBD1 covers 10 bases. This CDR3 contains 16 residues. Losses at the gene ends were 7 bases for V and 3 bases for J; bases not matched to a gene: 9. Germline CDR1 and CDR2: MNHEY and SMNVEV (reference sequence). The CDR3: CASTPGTGAGYNEQFF. Here the CDR3 DNA reads TGTGCCAGCACCCCAGGGACAGGGGCGGGCTACAATGAGCAGTTCTTC.

This clonotype has ten or more counts. The V gene is TRBV6-1, the J gene TRBJ2-7; 7 positions match TRBD1. The V gene end was trimmed by 0 bases and the J gene end by 5 bases; junction bases not matched to a gene: 10. This CDR3 spans 16 amino acids. CDR1 is MNHNS and CDR2 is SASEGT in the germline V gene. The CDR3 region is CASSEAAQGKRDEQYF. In nucleotides, the CDR3 is TGTGCCAGCAGTGAAGCGGCACAGGGGAAAAGGGACGAGCAGTACTTC.

This clonotype showed up just a few times. V and J are TRBV18 and TRBJ2-1, with 10 bases identical to TRBD2. CDR3 length: 17 residues. Germline lookup yields CDR1 KGHSH and CDR2 LQKENI. V lost 3 bases and J lost 7; bases outside the gene matches: 12. This CDR3 reads CASSPFTQAGGPNEQFF. In nucleotides, the CDR3 is TGTGCCAGCTCACCGTTCACCCAAGCGGGAGGGCCGAATGAGCAGTTCTTC.

This clonotype was counted ten times or more. This sequence joins TRBV2 and TRBJ1-1; D unresolved. V lost 5 bases, J lost 0 bases, and 13 bases lay in between. CDR3 length: 15 residues. CDR1 and CDR2 from the germline V gene are SNHLY and FYNNEI. CDR3 nucleotides: TGTGCCAGCAGTATACCTATAGGGCTGAACACTGAAGCTTTCTTT. It codes for CASSIPIGLNTEAFF.

The chain combines TRBV6-1 with TRBJ1-1; TRBD1 is a possible D gene (5 bases). V was pared by 8 bases and J by 2 bases, with 12 bases between. CDR1 and CDR2 from the germline V gene are MNHNS and SASEGT. The CDR3 has 13 residues. As DNA, the CDR3 is TGTGCCAGCGGGTCAGGGTATAACACTGAAGCTTTCTTT. Amino acids: CASGSGYNTEAFF.

This clonotype has just a few counts. The chain couples TRBV7-9 to TRBJ2-2, with a tentative D call TRBD1 (5 bases). V lost 6 bases, J lost 7 bases, and 9 bases lay in between. CDR1 is SEHNR, CDR2 FQNEAQ, per germline (reference sequence). The CDR3 covers 12 residues. CDR3: CASRPQGGELFF. The CDR3 nucleotides are TGTGCCAGCAGGCCCCAGGGCGGGGAGCTGTTTTTT.

The J gene is TRBJ2-7, the V gene TRBV4-1; 8 bases fit TRBD1. The germline gives CDR1 MGHRA, CDR2 YSYEKL. Trimming at V came to 1 base and at J to 2 bases, leaving 4 bases not matched to a gene. The CDR3 totals 15 residues. The DNA of the CDR3 is TGCGCCAGCAGCCAAGGGACAGGGTTTACCTACGAGCAGTACTTC. This gives the protein CASSQGTGFTYEQYF.

The gene calls are TRBV7-9 and TRBJ2-7, with 9 bases lining up with TRBD2. J was trimmed by 5 bases and V by 2 bases; bases with no gene match: 13. This CDR3 comprises 17 residues. Germline lookup yields CDR1 SEHNR and CDR2 FQNEAQ (reference sequence). This chain's CDR3 is CASSLMVLGGRVHEQYF. DNA of the CDR3: TGTGCCAGCAGCTTAATGGTCTTAGGCGGGAGGGTCCACGAGCAGTACTTC.

Note on this clonotype: A read error may be the cause here, since a much bigger clone is one base away. The gene calls are TRBV7-2 and TRBJ2-1; TRBD2 matches at 8 bases. In germline, CDR1 is SGHTA, CDR2 FQGNSA. The CDR3 sequence is 17 residues long. DNA of the CDR3: TGTGCCAGCAGCTCCCAAATATTAGCGGGGCAGAACAATGAGCAGTCCTTC. This codes for CASSSQILAGQNNEQSF.

The rearrangement uses TRBV28 and TRBJ1-6, with 7 nucleotides matching TRBD1. This CDR3 has 15 amino acids. The V and J ends lost 4 bases and 4 bases, in that order; junction bases with no gene match: 4. The germline V gene encodes CDR1 MDHEN and CDR2 SYDVKM. The CDR3 sequence: CASSSGQLYNSPLHF. CDR3 coding DNA: TGTGCCAGCAGTTCGGGACAGCTTTATAATTCACCCCTCCACTTT.

This chain connects TRBV12-3 or TRBV12-4 to TRBJ2-7; tentatively, D is TRBD1 or TRBD2 (5 bases each). The CDR3 has 13 residues. V lost 8 bases, J lost 6 bases, and 17 bases lay in between. CDR3 nucleotides: TGTGCCAGCGGTGCACAATCGGGGCTCGAGCAGTACTTC. This gives the protein CASGAQSGLEQYF.

V is TRBV12-3 or TRBV12-4 and J is TRBJ1-1; tentative D call: TRBD1 (5 bases). The CDR3 runs 12 residues. Deletions cut 3 bases from V and 11 bases from J, with 13 bases between. CDR3 amino acids: CASSFSGDGAFF. The CDR3 coding sequence is TGTGCCAGCAGTTTCTCGGGGGATGGGGCTTTCTTT.

The rearrangement links TRBV20-1 to TRBJ2-1; 11 positions match TRBD2. V was pared by 7 bases and J by 4 bases, with 9 bases of the junction left unmatched. Germline V gives CDR1 DFQATT, CDR2 SNEGSKA (reference sequence). The CDR3 is made up of 15 amino acids. CDR3: CSGRETSGVYNEQFF. The CDR3 DNA sequence: TGCAGTGGAAGGGAGACTAGCGGGGTTTACAATGAGCAGTTCTTC.

V usage is TRBV29-1 and J usage is TRBJ2-2, with no clear D. The V gene's germline CDR1 is SQVTM and CDR2 ANQGSEA. Trimming took off 3 bases at V and 3 bases at J, with 8 bases between the two ends. This CDR3 has 13 residues. Written as DNA, the CDR3 is TGCAGCGTTGATCCGCGGTACACCGGGGAGCTGTTTTTT. It encodes CSVDPRYTGELFF.

This clonotype came up many times. This sequence joins TRBV2 and TRBJ2-1, with 9 bases identical to TRBD1. CDR1 and CDR2 (germline): SNHLY, FYNNEI. Trimming took 6 bases from V and 9 from J; bases not matched to a gene: 12. The CDR3 consists of 15 residues. CDR3 protein: CASRPPGQGFGEQFF. As DNA, the CDR3 is TGTGCCAGCAGGCCTCCGGGACAGGGTTTTGGTGAGCAGTTCTTC.

This clonotype was picked up a small number of times. The CDR3 sequence is CASSPSRDSMWNTGELFF. CDR3 DNA sequence: TGTGCCAGCTCACCGTCCCGGGACAGCATGTGGAACACCGGGGAGCTGTTTTTT. This chain uses TRBV18 with TRBJ2-2; 7 bases line up with TRBD1. The CDR3 is 18 amino acids. With 3 bases clipped from V and 1 base from J, the junction kept 11 bases outside the gene matches. Per the germline V gene, CDR1 is KGHSH and CDR2 is LQKENI.

This rearrangement joins TRBV28 to TRBJ1-1; TRBD1 matches 7 bases. CDR1 and CDR2 (germline): MDHEN, SYDVKM. Trimming removed 6 bases from V and 1 base from J; junction bases left unmatched: 11. The CDR3 totals 16 residues. This chain's CDR3 is CASSPGGGATNTEAFF. The CDR3 DNA sequence: TGTGCCAGCAGCCCAGGGGGAGGGGCCACGAACACTGAAGCTTTCTTT. The complete variable domain, with remaining parts taken from reference TRBV28 and TRBJ1-1, reads DVKVTQSSRYLVKRTGEKVFLECVQDMDHENMFWYRQDPGLGLRLIYFSYDVKMKEKGDIPEGYSVSREKKERFSLILESASTNQTSMYLCASSPGGGATNTEAFFGQGTRLTVV.

This clonotype was counted many times. The V call is TRBV7-2, the J call TRBJ1-1, with D uncertain. The length of the CDR3 is 13 residues. Germline CDR1 SGHTA, CDR2 FQGNSA. V lost 2 bases and J lost 1, with 5 bases in between. CDR3 DNA: TGTGCCAGCAGCTTAAACACGAACACTGAAGCTTTCTTT. Translation gives CASSLNTNTEAFF.

With respect to this clonotype: A junction end diverges from the germline sequence, so it may reflect a read error. The chain employs TRBV5-1 and TRBJ2-1; weak D call: TRBD2 (7 bases). The CDR3 totals 13 residues. Per germline, CDR1 SGHRS and CDR2 YFSETQ. CDR3: CASSSAAVLGGVF. The CDR3 DNA sequence: TGCGCCAGCAGCTCCGCCGCGGTACTAGGGGGGGTCTTC.